These T cell receptor beta chains were read from a single sample in a study of T cell responses to AZD1222 COVID-19 vaccine. Produced via immunoSEQ multiplex PCR; TCRdb's table is partial and in-frame only. The data show 100,000 to 120,000 clones, with 94% seen just once and around 2.8% held by the top ten. This specimen was peripheral blood, taken 28 days after the second AZD1222 dose. The receptors here all came from an adult who received the AZD1222 COVID-19 vaccine. Both conserved end residues are part of each CDR3. The D gene is left open where the match is weak. Clone size is given for some rows only: seen once, a few or many times, or a class if the clone is expanded.

d_call: -; clone_size: -; v_call: TRBV10-1; j_call: TRBJ2-7; cdr3_nt: TGCGCCAGCAGTGAGACTCAAACAGGGAAGCAGTACTTC; cdr3_aa: CASSETQTGKQYF
d_call: -; clone_size: -; v_call: TRBV5-1; j_call: TRBJ1-3; cdr3_nt: TGCGCCAGCAGCTTACGAGGGCCGGACACCATATATTTT; cdr3_aa: CASSLRGPDTIYF
d_call: TRBD1; clone_size: -; v_call: TRBV7-6; j_call: TRBJ2-7; cdr3_nt: TGTGCCAGCAGCTTAGATGCGACAGGGGGGGCCCACGAGCAGTACTTC; cdr3_aa: CASSLDATGGAHEQYF
d_call: TRBD1; clone_size: -; v_call: TRBV2; j_call: TRBJ1-3; cdr3_nt: TGTGCCAGCAGTAAGGGGACAGGGGGCCCCTCTGGAAACACCATATATTTT; cdr3_aa: CASSKGTGGPSGNTIYF
d_call: -; clone_size: -; v_call: TRBV11-2; j_call: TRBJ1-2; cdr3_nt: TGTGCCAGCAGCTTAGCCCGACATTTCTTCAATGGCTACACCTTC; cdr3_aa: CASSLARHFFNGYTF
d_call: TRBD1; clone_size: -; v_call: TRBV9; j_call: TRBJ2-1; cdr3_nt: TGTGCCAGCAGCCACAGAACCGGGACAGGGTACAATGAGCAGTTCTTC; cdr3_aa: CASSHRTGTGYNEQFF
d_call: TRBD1; clone_size: -; v_call: TRBV5-4; j_call: TRBJ1-4; cdr3_nt: TGTGCCAGCAGCTCCAAACGGACAGGGTTGAACGAAAAACTGTTTTTT; cdr3_aa: CASSSKRTGLNEKLFF
d_call: -; clone_size: -; v_call: TRBV7-8; j_call: TRBJ2-5; cdr3_nt: TGTGCCAGCAGCTTAGCCGAGGGGGGGCAAGAGACCCAGTACTTC; cdr3_aa: CASSLAEGGQETQYF
d_call: -; clone_size: once; v_call: TRBV6-5; j_call: TRBJ1-1; cdr3_nt: TGTGCCAGCAGTTCGACTAGGGGCGGGTCAACTGAAGCTTTCTTT; cdr3_aa: CASSSTRGGSTEAFF
d_call: TRBD1; clone_size: -; v_call: TRBV5-1; j_call: TRBJ1-1; cdr3_nt: TGCGCCAGCAGCTTTAACACCGGACAGGGAGAAGCTTTCTTT; cdr3_aa: CASSFNTGQGEAFF
d_call: -; clone_size: -; v_call: TRBV7-9; j_call: TRBJ1-1; cdr3_nt: TGTGCCAGCAGCACACCGATTTTCGGGGGCTATGAAGCTTTCTTT; cdr3_aa: CASSTPIFGGYEAFF
d_call: TRBD2; clone_size: -; v_call: TRBV7-9; j_call: TRBJ2-1; cdr3_nt: TGTGCCAGCAGCCGATTCTCGGGGGGGGCATCGGGTGAGCAGTTCTTC; cdr3_aa: CASSRFSGGASGEQFF
d_call: -; clone_size: -; v_call: TRBV7-2; j_call: TRBJ1-5; cdr3_nt: TGTGCCAGCAGCTTAGTGGCAGGACGGAGCAATCAGCCCCAGCATTTT; cdr3_aa: CASSLVAGRSNQPQHF
d_call: -; clone_size: few; v_call: TRBV6-5; j_call: TRBJ2-1; cdr3_nt: TGTGCCAGCAGGGGGAGGAGGGGCGACAATGAGCAGTTCTTC; cdr3_aa: CASRGRRGDNEQFF
d_call: -; clone_size: -; v_call: TRBV7-2; j_call: TRBJ1-4; cdr3_nt: TGTGCCAGCAGCTTAGATGGCCAGAATGAAAAACTGTTTTTT; cdr3_aa: CASSLDGQNEKLFF
d_call: TRBD1; clone_size: -; v_call: TRBV7-8; j_call: TRBJ2-7; cdr3_nt: TGTGCCAGCAGCTTAATTTCAGGGACAGGAGGTTCCTACGAGCAGTACTTC; cdr3_aa: CASSLISGTGGSYEQYF
d_call: -; clone_size: -; v_call: TRBV2; j_call: TRBJ1-5; cdr3_nt: TGTGCCAGCGGGCAGGGGCAGCCCCAGCATTTT; cdr3_aa: CASGQGQPQHF
d_call: -; clone_size: once; v_call: TRBV19; j_call: TRBJ2-5; cdr3_nt: TGTGCCAGTAGTTCCGGGGTGGGGGCTAGTGAGACCCAGTACTTC; cdr3_aa: CASSSGVGASETQYF
d_call: -; clone_size: -; v_call: TRBV7-9; j_call: TRBJ2-7; cdr3_nt: TGTGCCAGCAGCCCCCCTCTTGGTGGAGAGCAGTACTTC; cdr3_aa: CASSPPLGGEQYF
d_call: -; clone_size: -; v_call: TRBV27; j_call: TRBJ2-7; cdr3_nt: TGTGCCAGCAGTTTTCGGGGAGCTTACGAGCAGTACTTC; cdr3_aa: CASSFRGAYEQYF
d_call: TRBD2; clone_size: -; v_call: TRBV10-3; j_call: TRBJ2-1; cdr3_nt: TGTGCCATCAGTGAGCCGGCGGGAGGTCTCGATGAGCAGTTCTTC; cdr3_aa: CAISEPAGGLDEQFF
d_call: -; clone_size: -; v_call: TRBV6-2/TRBV6-3; j_call: TRBJ2-7; cdr3_nt: TGTGCCAGCAGTTACGGGTGGTCCTACGAGCAGTACTTC; cdr3_aa: CASSYGWSYEQYF
d_call: TRBD1; clone_size: -; v_call: TRBV27; j_call: TRBJ1-1; cdr3_nt: TGTGCCAGCAGTTTATCCGGACAGGCCGACCCCACTGAAGCTTTCTTT; cdr3_aa: CASSLSGQADPTEAFF
d_call: -; clone_size: once; v_call: TRBV6-5; j_call: TRBJ1-2; cdr3_nt: TGTGCCAGCAGTTACGATGCGGGCCGATACTATGGCTACACCTTC; cdr3_aa: CASSYDAGRYYGYTF
d_call: TRBD1; clone_size: -; v_call: TRBV5-1; j_call: TRBJ1-2; cdr3_nt: TGCGCCAGCAGCTGGGACAGTGCTAACTATGGCTACACCTTC; cdr3_aa: CASSWDSANYGYTF
d_call: TRBD1; clone_size: -; v_call: TRBV7-8; j_call: TRBJ1-5; cdr3_nt: TGTGCCAGCAGCCGGGACAGGGGGCAGGAGCCCCAGCATTTT; cdr3_aa: CASSRDRGQEPQHF
d_call: -; clone_size: -; v_call: TRBV13; j_call: TRBJ1-1; cdr3_nt: TGTGCCAGCACCTGGGGGACGGAGAACACTGAAGCTTTCTTT; cdr3_aa: CASTWGTENTEAFF
d_call: -; clone_size: -; v_call: TRBV5-8; j_call: TRBJ1-3; cdr3_nt: TGTGCCAGCAGCTTGTCCCTTCCTGGAAACACCATATATTTT; cdr3_aa: CASSLSLPGNTIYF
d_call: TRBD1; clone_size: -; v_call: TRBV29-1; j_call: TRBJ1-5; cdr3_nt: TGCAGCGTTAGACAGGGCACGCAGCCCCAGCATTTT; cdr3_aa: CSVRQGTQPQHF
d_call: -; clone_size: -; v_call: TRBV27; j_call: TRBJ2-1; cdr3_nt: TGTGCCAGCAGTTTTCCGGGCGATGAGCAGTTCTTC; cdr3_aa: CASSFPGDEQFF
d_call: TRBD1; clone_size: -; v_call: TRBV27; j_call: TRBJ1-5; cdr3_nt: TGTGCCAGCAGTCCCGTAGGGGCAGGGGGTTGGTATCAGCCCCAGCATTTT; cdr3_aa: CASSPVGAGGWYQPQHF
d_call: -; clone_size: -; v_call: TRBV19; j_call: TRBJ1-1; cdr3_nt: TGTGCCAGTCAAACAGGGTCCTTTACTGAAGCTTTCTTT; cdr3_aa: CASQTGSFTEAFF
d_call: -; clone_size: -; v_call: TRBV5-1; j_call: TRBJ1-2; cdr3_nt: TGCGCCAGCAGCTTGTCACCGGGGGCAGGCTATGGCTACACCTTC; cdr3_aa: CASSLSPGAGYGYTF
d_call: -; clone_size: -; v_call: TRBV4-2; j_call: TRBJ2-7; cdr3_nt: TGTGCCAGCAGCCAAAGCGGCTCCTACGAGCAGTACTTC; cdr3_aa: CASSQSGSYEQYF
d_call: -; clone_size: -; v_call: TRBV10-3; j_call: TRBJ1-2; cdr3_nt: TGTGCCATCCGAGGTGCGGAAAACTATGGCTACACCTTC; cdr3_aa: CAIRGAENYGYTF
d_call: TRBD2; clone_size: -; v_call: TRBV12-3/TRBV12-4; j_call: TRBJ2-3; cdr3_nt: TGTGCCAGCAAGCGGGGGGAGGAGGATACGCAGTATTTT; cdr3_aa: CASKRGEEDTQYF
d_call: -; clone_size: once; v_call: TRBV2; j_call: TRBJ1-1; cdr3_nt: TGTGCCAGCAGTCCGGAACAGCGAGCTTTCTTT; cdr3_aa: CASSPEQRAFF
d_call: -; clone_size: -; v_call: TRBV7-2; j_call: TRBJ2-7; cdr3_nt: TGTGCCAGCAGCTTTGTAGATTACTACGAGCAGTACTTC; cdr3_aa: CASSFVDYYEQYF
d_call: -; clone_size: -; v_call: TRBV3-1/TRBV3-2; j_call: TRBJ2-1; cdr3_nt: TGTGCCAGCAGCCAAATGGCGGGCACTGAGCAGTTCTTC; cdr3_aa: CASSQMAGTEQFF
d_call: -; clone_size: -; v_call: TRBV7-2; j_call: TRBJ1-5; cdr3_nt: TGTGCCAGCAGCTTCCTGGGGGGCAAAAGTCAGCCCCAGCATTTT; cdr3_aa: CASSFLGGKSQPQHF
d_call: TRBD1; clone_size: -; v_call: TRBV6-5; j_call: TRBJ1-2; cdr3_nt: TGTGCCAGCAGGGACAGGGCGGTCTACGGCTACACCTTC; cdr3_aa: CASRDRAVYGYTF
d_call: -; clone_size: -; v_call: TRBV27; j_call: TRBJ1-5; cdr3_nt: TGTGCCACCAAGAGTCTTAATCAGCCCCAGCATTTT; cdr3_aa: CATKSLNQPQHF
d_call: -; clone_size: once; v_call: TRBV6-5; j_call: TRBJ2-1; cdr3_nt: TGTGCCAGCAGTTACTCGAGAGGGGCCTACAATGAGCAGTTCTTC; cdr3_aa: CASSYSRGAYNEQFF
d_call: -; clone_size: once; v_call: TRBV27; j_call: TRBJ2-2; cdr3_nt: TGTGCCAGCAGGAGGAATACCGGGGAGCTGTTTTTT; cdr3_aa: CASRRNTGELFF
d_call: -; clone_size: -; v_call: TRBV7-9; j_call: TRBJ1-2; cdr3_nt: TGTGCCAGCAGCTCCAACGTAGCACCCATAAACTATGGCTACACCTTC; cdr3_aa: CASSSNVAPINYGYTF
d_call: TRBD2; clone_size: -; v_call: TRBV20-1; j_call: TRBJ2-1; cdr3_nt: TGCAGTGCTAGTACCCCCTTGAGGGCTAGCGGGTACAATGAGCAGTTCTTC; cdr3_aa: CSASTPLRASGYNEQFF
d_call: -; clone_size: -; v_call: TRBV18; j_call: TRBJ1-1; cdr3_nt: TGTGCCAGCTCACCACGGGAAAGGAACACTGAAGCTTTCTTT; cdr3_aa: CASSPRERNTEAFF
d_call: -; clone_size: once; v_call: TRBV9; j_call: TRBJ2-1; cdr3_nt: TGTGCCAGCAGCGTAGCCCCGGCGGTCTACAATGAGCAGTTCTTC; cdr3_aa: CASSVAPAVYNEQFF
d_call: -; clone_size: -; v_call: TRBV3-1/TRBV3-2; j_call: TRBJ2-2; cdr3_nt: TGTGCCAGCAACCTCGACGGGGCTCTGAGTACCGGGGAGCTGTTTTTT; cdr3_aa: CASNLDGALSTGELFF
d_call: -; clone_size: -; v_call: TRBV9; j_call: TRBJ2-7; cdr3_nt: TGTGCCAGCAGCGTAGAAGACGGCCGAGCCTACGAGCAGTACTTC; cdr3_aa: CASSVEDGRAYEQYF
d_call: -; clone_size: -; v_call: TRBV21-1; j_call: TRBJ2-1; cdr3_nt: TGTGCCAGCAGCCTCCAGAAAGGACTAGCGGGGGCTAACAATGAGCAGTTCTTC; cdr3_aa: CASSLQKGLAGANNEQFF
d_call: -; clone_size: -; v_call: TRBV25-1; j_call: TRBJ2-1; cdr3_nt: TGTGCCAGCAGTGAATATTCTTCCAGAGACAATGAGCAGTTCTTC; cdr3_aa: CASSEYSSRDNEQFF
d_call: TRBD1; clone_size: -; v_call: TRBV3-1/TRBV3-2; j_call: TRBJ1-4; cdr3_nt: TGTGCCAGCAGCGCAGCTCCCGGGACAGGGGACGATTTCGAAAAACTGTTTTTT; cdr3_aa: CASSAAPGTGDDFEKLFF
d_call: TRBD2; clone_size: -; v_call: TRBV2; j_call: TRBJ2-7; cdr3_nt: TGTGCCAGCAGTGGACTAGCGGGTTACGAGCAGTACTTC; cdr3_aa: CASSGLAGYEQYF
d_call: -; clone_size: once; v_call: TRBV9; j_call: TRBJ1-1; cdr3_nt: TGTGCCAGCAGCGTCCGGACTTCGCAGGGAGCTTTCTTT; cdr3_aa: CASSVRTSQGAFF
d_call: -; clone_size: -; v_call: TRBV5-4; j_call: TRBJ1-5; cdr3_nt: TGTGCCAGCAGCTTTGACGGAAGCAATCAGCCCCAGCATTTT; cdr3_aa: CASSFDGSNQPQHF
d_call: -; clone_size: -; v_call: TRBV27; j_call: TRBJ1-2; cdr3_nt: TGTGCCAGCAGGCCAATAAGGGGGGACTATGGCTACACCTTC; cdr3_aa: CASRPIRGDYGYTF
d_call: -; clone_size: -; v_call: TRBV25-1; j_call: TRBJ2-2; cdr3_nt: TGTGCCAGCGCTAACACCGGGGAGCTGTTTTTT; cdr3_aa: CASANTGELFF
d_call: TRBD1; clone_size: -; v_call: TRBV3-1/TRBV3-2; j_call: TRBJ1-6; cdr3_nt: TGTGCCAGCAGAACGGGACAGGGGTATAATTCACCCCTCCACTTT; cdr3_aa: CASRTGQGYNSPLHF
d_call: -; clone_size: -; v_call: TRBV12-3/TRBV12-4; j_call: TRBJ1-1; cdr3_nt: TGTGCCAGCAGCCAAACAGGAGACACTGAAGCTTTCTTT; cdr3_aa: CASSQTGDTEAFF